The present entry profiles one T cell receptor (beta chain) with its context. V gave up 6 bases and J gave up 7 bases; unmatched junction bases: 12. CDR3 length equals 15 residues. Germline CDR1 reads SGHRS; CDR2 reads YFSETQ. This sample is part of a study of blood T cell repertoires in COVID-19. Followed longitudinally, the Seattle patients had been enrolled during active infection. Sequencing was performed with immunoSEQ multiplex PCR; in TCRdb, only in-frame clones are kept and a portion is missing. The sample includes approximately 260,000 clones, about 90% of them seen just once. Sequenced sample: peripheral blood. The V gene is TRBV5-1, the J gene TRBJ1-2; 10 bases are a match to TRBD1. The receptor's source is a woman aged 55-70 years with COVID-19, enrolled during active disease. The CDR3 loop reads CASTPPGQGRGGYTF. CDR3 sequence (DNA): TGCGCCAGCACCCCTCCGGGACAGGGGAGGGGTGGCTACACCTTC.